One sample yielded the 8 T cell receptor beta chains listed below, sequenced in a study of cytomegalovirus exposure and HLA in healthy donors. Assay used: immunoSEQ multiplex PCR; TCRdb lists only in-frame clones, some missing. The repertoire holds tens of thousands of clones, with just under 95% as singletons. Source material: PBMCs. The receptors stem from a woman between 18 and 29 years old in good health and CMV-seropositive.

The V gene is TRBV5-6, the J gene TRBJ1-2; 9 bases are a match to TRBD1. The CDR3 sequence is 17 residues long. Germline V gene data show CDR1 as SGHDT and CDR2 as YYEEEE. After removal of 0 bases from V and 1 base from J, the junction contained 7 bases not matched to a gene. The CDR3 region has the DNA TGTGCCAGCAGCTTGGTATCTGGGGGACAGGGTAACTATGGCTACACCTTC. It is translated as CASSLVSGGQGNYGYTF.

This chain joins TRBV25-1 and TRBJ2-3; D might be TRBD2 (7 bases). Germline CDR1 reads MGHDK; CDR2 reads SYGVNS. This CDR3 region has 14 residues. V was cut by 0 bases and J by 4 bases, with 8 bases left in between. DNA of the CDR3: TGTGCCAGCAGTGAATACGGGGGGCCAGATACGCAGTATTTT. Its translation: CASSEYGGPDTQYF.

This CDR3 reads CASRKGQGNTEAFF. Here the CDR3 DNA reads TGCGCCAGCAGAAAGGGACAGGGCAACACTGAAGCTTTCTTT. The chain uses TRBV10-2 and TRBJ1-1, with 9 bases fitting TRBD1. This CDR3 has 14 amino acids. CDR1 is WSHSY and CDR2 is SAAADI in the germline V gene. V was pared by 6 bases and J by 2 bases, with 4 bases of the junction left unmatched.

The V call is TRBV19, the J call TRBJ1-3, with a possible D match to TRBD1 (6 bases). V lost 6 bases to trimming and J lost 5 bases, with 11 bases between them. This CDR3 has 13 residues. Germline values: CDR1 LNHDA, CDR2 SQIVND (reference sequence). CDR3: CASSPTGRNTIYF. The CDR3 nucleotides read TGTGCCAGTAGCCCGACAGGTCGAAACACCATATATTTT.

The V call is TRBV28, the J call TRBJ1-2; a possible D gene is TRBD1 (6 bases). Looked up from germline, CDR1 is MDHEN and CDR2 is SYDVKM. The CDR3 contains 12 residues. The V end was cut by 6 bases, the J end by 8 bases, with 13 bases between. The CDR3 is CASRRPGEGYTF. In DNA form, the CDR3 reads TGTGCCAGCAGGAGACCAGGGGAAGGCTACACCTTC.

This clone was recorded only once. The V gene is TRBV19, the J gene TRBJ2-7; TRBD1 is a possible D gene (6 bases). Germline CDR1 and CDR2: LNHDA and SQIVND (reference sequence). The CDR3 runs 14 residues. The V end was cut by 3 bases, the J end by 1 base, with 10 bases between. As DNA, the CDR3 is TGTGCCAGTAGTATCTCTCAGGGGTCCTACGAGCAGTACTTC. This sequence encodes CASSISQGSYEQYF.

The genes are TRBV28 and TRBJ1-2; 8 bases align to TRBD1. The germline CDR1 and CDR2 sequences are MDHEN and SYDVKM. V dropped 5 bases and J dropped 6; count of bases not matched to a gene: 14. CDR3 size: 16 residues. The CDR3 reads CASSPTGTGSPNGYTF. CDR3 sequence (DNA): TGTGCCAGCAGTCCGACAGGGACAGGATCCCCTAATGGCTACACCTTC.

This rearrangement joins TRBV21-1 to TRBJ1-5; the table calls TRBD1, which could not be checked here. TRBV21-1 is shown as a pseudogene. The CDR3 loop spans 21 amino acids. The CDR3 is CASSKVGFLQGSPNSNQPQHF. CDR3 bases: TGTGCCAGCAGCAAAGTAGGCTTCCTGCAGGGGTCCCCCAATAGCAATCAGCCCCAGCATTTT.